This TCR beta chain was sequenced during a study of cytomegalovirus exposure and HLA in healthy donors. Points from the study as a whole: As immune exposure information, only CMV serostatus was available. A later analysis appeared to link common viral pathogens to several of the most significant clusters.

The PCR contained 60 Vbeta and 13 Jbeta primers. Clones were sequenced by immunoSEQ multiplex PCR, and TCRdb holds only the in-frame ones, with some missing. This sample has some 65,000 clones, with around 62% found just once. A note on this clone: Antigen specificity is unknown.

Regarding donors, all were healthy bone marrow donors. This TCR derives from a man aged 25 to 40 in good health and CMV-seronegative. Sequenced material: PBMCs.

The CDR3 here is CASSYLRDSNQPQHF. In DNA form, the CDR3 reads TGTGCCAGCAGTTACTTACGGGATAGCAATCAGCCCCAGCATTTT. The chain uses TRBV6-6 and TRBJ1-5, with unresolved D. Trimming stripped 1 base from V and 0 bases from J, with 7 bases between. Germline V lookup: CDR1 MNHNY, CDR2 SVGAGI (reference sequence). The CDR3 consists of 15 residues.